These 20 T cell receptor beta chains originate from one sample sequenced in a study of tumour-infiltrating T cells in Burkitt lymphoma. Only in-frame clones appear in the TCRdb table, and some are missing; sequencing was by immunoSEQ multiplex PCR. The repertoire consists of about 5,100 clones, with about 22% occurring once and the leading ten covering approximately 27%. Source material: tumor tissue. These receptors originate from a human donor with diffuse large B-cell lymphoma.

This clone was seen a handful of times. The CDR3 is CASSSRDTAYEQYF. The CDR3 DNA follows: TGTGCCAGCAGTTCCCGGGACACAGCCTACGAGCAGTACTTC. The chain couples TRBV6-6 to TRBJ2-7, with D perhaps TRBD1 (6 bases). The CDR3 has 14 residues. Germline lookup yields CDR1 MNHNY and CDR2 SVGAGI (reference sequence). With 4 bases removed from V and 2 bases from J, the gap between germline ends came to 12 bases.

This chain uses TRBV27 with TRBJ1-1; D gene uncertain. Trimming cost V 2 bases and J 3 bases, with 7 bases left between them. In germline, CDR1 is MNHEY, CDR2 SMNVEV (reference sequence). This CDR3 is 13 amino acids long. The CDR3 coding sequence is TGTGCCAGCAGTTTACGCCGTGACACTGAAGCTTTCTTT. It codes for CASSLRRDTEAFF.

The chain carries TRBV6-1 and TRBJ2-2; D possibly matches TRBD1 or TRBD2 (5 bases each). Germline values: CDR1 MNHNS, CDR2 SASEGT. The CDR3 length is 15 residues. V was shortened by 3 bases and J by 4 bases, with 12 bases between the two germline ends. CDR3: CASSEPGRSTGELFF. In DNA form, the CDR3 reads TGTGCCAGCAGTGAGCCGGGACGTAGCACCGGGGAGCTGTTTTTT.

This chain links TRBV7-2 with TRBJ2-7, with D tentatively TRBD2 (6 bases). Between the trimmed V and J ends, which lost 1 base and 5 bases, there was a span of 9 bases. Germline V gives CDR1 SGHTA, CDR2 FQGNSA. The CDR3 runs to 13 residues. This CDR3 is CASSLGTIHEQYF. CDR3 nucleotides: TGTGCCAGCAGCTTAGGGACTATCCACGAGCAGTACTTC.

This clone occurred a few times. CDR3 region: CASSQDVAGAGDEQFF. The CDR3 DNA reads as TGCGCCAGCAGCCAAGATGTGGCGGGAGCAGGGGATGAGCAGTTCTTC. This chain uses TRBV4-1 with TRBJ2-1, with D maybe TRBD2 (7 bases). The V and J ends lost 0 bases and 8 bases respectively, with 17 bases between them. CDR1 MGHRA and CDR2 YSYEKL come from the germline V gene. CDR3 size: 16 residues.

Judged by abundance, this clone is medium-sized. Written as DNA, the CDR3 is TGTGCCAGCAGTTACGGGGGCTCTGGAAACACCATATATTTT. Protein product: CASSYGGSGNTIYF. The chain recombines TRBV28 with TRBJ1-3; tentative D call: TRBD1 (5 bases). CDR1 is MDHEN and CDR2 is SYDVKM in the germline V gene. The CDR3 totals 14 residues. V was pared by 4 bases and J by 0 bases, with 7 bases between. Full variable domain (outside the CDR3, taken from reference TRBV28 and TRBJ1-3): DVKVTQSSRYLVKRTGEKVFLECVQDMDHENMFWYRQDPGLGLRLIYFSYDVKMKEKGDIPEGYSVSREKKERFSLILESASTNQTSMYLCASSYGGSGNTIYFGEGSWLTVV.

The CDR3 DNA reads as TGTGCCAGCGAGAAAGGGAATGAAGCTTTCTTT. Translated, it gives CASEKGNEAFF. The V gene is TRBV18, the J gene TRBJ1-1, with D unclear. Trimming took off 8 bases at V and 7 bases at J, with 11 bases between the two ends. From germline, CDR1 is KGHSH and CDR2 LQKENI. The CDR3 length is 11 residues.

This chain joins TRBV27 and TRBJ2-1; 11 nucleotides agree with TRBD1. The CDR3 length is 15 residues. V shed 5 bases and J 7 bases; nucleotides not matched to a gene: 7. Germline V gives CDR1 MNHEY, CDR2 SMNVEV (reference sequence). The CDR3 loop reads CASSPRTGGWNEQFF. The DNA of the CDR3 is TGTGCCAGCAGTCCAAGGACAGGGGGCTGGAATGAGCAGTTCTTC.

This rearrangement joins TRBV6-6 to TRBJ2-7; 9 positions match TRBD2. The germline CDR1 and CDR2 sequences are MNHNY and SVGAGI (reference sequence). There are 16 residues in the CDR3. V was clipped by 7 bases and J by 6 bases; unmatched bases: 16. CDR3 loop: CASIKGGSGRRGEQYF. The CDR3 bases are TGTGCCAGCATCAAGGGGGGTAGCGGGAGAAGAGGCGAGCAGTACTTC.

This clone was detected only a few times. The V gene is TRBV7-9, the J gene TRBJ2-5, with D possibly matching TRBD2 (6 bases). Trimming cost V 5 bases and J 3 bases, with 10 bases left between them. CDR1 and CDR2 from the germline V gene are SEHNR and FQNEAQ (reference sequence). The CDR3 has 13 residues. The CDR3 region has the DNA TGTGCCAGCAGCCGGACGGGAGAAGAGACCCAGTACTTC. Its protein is CASSRTGEETQYF.

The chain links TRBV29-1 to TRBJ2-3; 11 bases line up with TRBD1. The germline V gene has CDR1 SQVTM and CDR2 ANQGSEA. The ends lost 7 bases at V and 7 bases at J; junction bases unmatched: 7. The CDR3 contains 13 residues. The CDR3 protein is CSAWTGGVNTQYF. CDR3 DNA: TGCAGCGCCTGGACAGGGGGCGTAAATACGCAGTATTTT.

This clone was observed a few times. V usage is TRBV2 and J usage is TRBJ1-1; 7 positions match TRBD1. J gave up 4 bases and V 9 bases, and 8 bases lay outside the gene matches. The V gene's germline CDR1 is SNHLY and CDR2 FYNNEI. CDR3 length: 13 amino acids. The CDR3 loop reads CASSNRGPTEAFF. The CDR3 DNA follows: TGTGCCAGTAGCAACAGGGGACCCACTGAAGCTTTCTTT.

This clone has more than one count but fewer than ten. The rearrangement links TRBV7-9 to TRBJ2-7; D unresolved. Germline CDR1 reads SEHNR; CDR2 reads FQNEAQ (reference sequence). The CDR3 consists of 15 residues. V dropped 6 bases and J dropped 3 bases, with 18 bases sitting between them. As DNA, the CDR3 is TGTGCCAGCAGACGTAAAGGGATTTCGGGCTACGAGCAGTACTTC. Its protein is CASRRKGISGYEQYF.

CDR3 in amino acids: CASSAGSYEQYF. The CDR3 region has the DNA TGTGCCAGCAGCGCAGGGTCCTACGAGCAGTACTTC. The chain recombines TRBV7-8 with TRBJ2-7, with a weak D call TRBD1 (5 bases). Deletions cut 5 bases from V and 1 base from J, with 6 bases between. The germline CDR1 and CDR2 sequences are SGHVS and FQNEAQ. This CDR3 comprises 12 residues. Drawing the rest from reference TRBV7-8 and TRBJ2-7, the complete variable domain is GAGVSQSPRYKVAKRGQDVALRCDPISGHVSLFWYQQALGQGPEFLTYFQNEAQLDKSGLPSDRFFAERPEGSVSTLKIQRTQQEDSAVYLCASSAGSYEQYFGPGTRLTVT.

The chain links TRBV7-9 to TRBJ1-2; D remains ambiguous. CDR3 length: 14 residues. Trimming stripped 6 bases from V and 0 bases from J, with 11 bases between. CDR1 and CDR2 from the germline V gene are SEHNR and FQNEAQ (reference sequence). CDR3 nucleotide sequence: TGTGCCAGCAGTTGGATAAGAGCTAACTATGGCTACACCTTC. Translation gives CASSWIRANYGYTF.

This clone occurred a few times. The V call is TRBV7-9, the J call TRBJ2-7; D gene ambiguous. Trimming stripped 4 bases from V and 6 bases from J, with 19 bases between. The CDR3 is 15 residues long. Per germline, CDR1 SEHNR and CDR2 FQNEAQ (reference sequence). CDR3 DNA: TGTGCCAGCAGCTCCGAGGTAGAATGGAGTCGCGAGCAGTACTTC. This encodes CASSSEVEWSREQYF.

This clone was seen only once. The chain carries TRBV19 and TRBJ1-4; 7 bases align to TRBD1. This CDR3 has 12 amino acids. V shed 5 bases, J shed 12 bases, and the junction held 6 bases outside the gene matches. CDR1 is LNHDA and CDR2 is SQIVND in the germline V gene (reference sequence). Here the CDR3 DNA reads TGTGCCAGTAGTGGAGGGGGCTGGCAACTGTTTTTT. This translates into CASSGGGWQLFF.

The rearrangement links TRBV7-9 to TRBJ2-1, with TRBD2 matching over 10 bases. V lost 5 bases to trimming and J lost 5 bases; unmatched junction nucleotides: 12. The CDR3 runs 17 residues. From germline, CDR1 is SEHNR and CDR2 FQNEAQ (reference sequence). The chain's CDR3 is CASSPNRLAGDNNEQFF. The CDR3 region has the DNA TGTGCCAGCAGCCCTAACCGGCTAGCGGGAGATAACAATGAGCAGTTCTTC.

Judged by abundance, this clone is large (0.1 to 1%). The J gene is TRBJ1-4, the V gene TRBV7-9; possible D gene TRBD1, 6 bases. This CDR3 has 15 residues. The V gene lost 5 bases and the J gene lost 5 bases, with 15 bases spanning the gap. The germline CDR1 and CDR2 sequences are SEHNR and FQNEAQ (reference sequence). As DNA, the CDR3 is TGTGCCAGCAGCCTTCCGGGACACCTAAATGAAAAACTGTTTTTT. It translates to CASSLPGHLNEKLFF.

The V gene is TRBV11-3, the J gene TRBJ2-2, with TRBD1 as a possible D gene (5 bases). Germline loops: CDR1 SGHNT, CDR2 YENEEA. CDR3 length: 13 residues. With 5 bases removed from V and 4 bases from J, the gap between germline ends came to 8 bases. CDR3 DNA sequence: TGTGCCAGCAGCATCGACAGCACCGGGGAGCTGTTTTTT. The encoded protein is CASSIDSTGELFF.